This record concerns one TCR beta chain sequence. Its antigen is not known. This sample is part of a study of CD8+ T cells in alopecia areata. Sequencing relied on a cDNA template that was reverse transcribed from extracted RNA. The assay was immunoSEQ multiplex PCR, and TCRdb's table has in-frame clones only and misses some. The table records roughly 30,000 clones, approximately 65% of them present only once. Findings and caveats of the study: Resident alphabeta T-cell populations of normal skin are likewise subject to sequencing in scalp samples.

Sampling of alopecia areata patients yielded lesional scalp punch biopsies as well as peripheral blood. The TCR comes from a human donor with alopecia areata. Sequencing input: NKG2D-high CD8+ T cells sorted from blood.

The CDR3 nucleotides are TGTGCCAGCAGCTTACCCCCCTACAATGAGCAGTTCTTC. It specifies CASSLPPYNEQFF. The V and J genes are TRBV7-2 and TRBJ2-1; D is undetermined. CDR3 length: 13 amino acids. Trimming left V 2 bases short and J 2 bases short, with 4 bases between. CDR1 is SGHTA and CDR2 is FQGNSA in the germline V gene. Variable domain in full (rest from reference TRBV7-2 and TRBJ2-1): GAGVSQSPSNKVTEKGKDVELRCDPISGHTALYWYRQSLGQGLEFLIYFQGNSAPDKSGLPSDRFSAERTGGSVSTLTIQRTQQEDSAVYLCASSLPPYNEQFFGPGTRLTVL.